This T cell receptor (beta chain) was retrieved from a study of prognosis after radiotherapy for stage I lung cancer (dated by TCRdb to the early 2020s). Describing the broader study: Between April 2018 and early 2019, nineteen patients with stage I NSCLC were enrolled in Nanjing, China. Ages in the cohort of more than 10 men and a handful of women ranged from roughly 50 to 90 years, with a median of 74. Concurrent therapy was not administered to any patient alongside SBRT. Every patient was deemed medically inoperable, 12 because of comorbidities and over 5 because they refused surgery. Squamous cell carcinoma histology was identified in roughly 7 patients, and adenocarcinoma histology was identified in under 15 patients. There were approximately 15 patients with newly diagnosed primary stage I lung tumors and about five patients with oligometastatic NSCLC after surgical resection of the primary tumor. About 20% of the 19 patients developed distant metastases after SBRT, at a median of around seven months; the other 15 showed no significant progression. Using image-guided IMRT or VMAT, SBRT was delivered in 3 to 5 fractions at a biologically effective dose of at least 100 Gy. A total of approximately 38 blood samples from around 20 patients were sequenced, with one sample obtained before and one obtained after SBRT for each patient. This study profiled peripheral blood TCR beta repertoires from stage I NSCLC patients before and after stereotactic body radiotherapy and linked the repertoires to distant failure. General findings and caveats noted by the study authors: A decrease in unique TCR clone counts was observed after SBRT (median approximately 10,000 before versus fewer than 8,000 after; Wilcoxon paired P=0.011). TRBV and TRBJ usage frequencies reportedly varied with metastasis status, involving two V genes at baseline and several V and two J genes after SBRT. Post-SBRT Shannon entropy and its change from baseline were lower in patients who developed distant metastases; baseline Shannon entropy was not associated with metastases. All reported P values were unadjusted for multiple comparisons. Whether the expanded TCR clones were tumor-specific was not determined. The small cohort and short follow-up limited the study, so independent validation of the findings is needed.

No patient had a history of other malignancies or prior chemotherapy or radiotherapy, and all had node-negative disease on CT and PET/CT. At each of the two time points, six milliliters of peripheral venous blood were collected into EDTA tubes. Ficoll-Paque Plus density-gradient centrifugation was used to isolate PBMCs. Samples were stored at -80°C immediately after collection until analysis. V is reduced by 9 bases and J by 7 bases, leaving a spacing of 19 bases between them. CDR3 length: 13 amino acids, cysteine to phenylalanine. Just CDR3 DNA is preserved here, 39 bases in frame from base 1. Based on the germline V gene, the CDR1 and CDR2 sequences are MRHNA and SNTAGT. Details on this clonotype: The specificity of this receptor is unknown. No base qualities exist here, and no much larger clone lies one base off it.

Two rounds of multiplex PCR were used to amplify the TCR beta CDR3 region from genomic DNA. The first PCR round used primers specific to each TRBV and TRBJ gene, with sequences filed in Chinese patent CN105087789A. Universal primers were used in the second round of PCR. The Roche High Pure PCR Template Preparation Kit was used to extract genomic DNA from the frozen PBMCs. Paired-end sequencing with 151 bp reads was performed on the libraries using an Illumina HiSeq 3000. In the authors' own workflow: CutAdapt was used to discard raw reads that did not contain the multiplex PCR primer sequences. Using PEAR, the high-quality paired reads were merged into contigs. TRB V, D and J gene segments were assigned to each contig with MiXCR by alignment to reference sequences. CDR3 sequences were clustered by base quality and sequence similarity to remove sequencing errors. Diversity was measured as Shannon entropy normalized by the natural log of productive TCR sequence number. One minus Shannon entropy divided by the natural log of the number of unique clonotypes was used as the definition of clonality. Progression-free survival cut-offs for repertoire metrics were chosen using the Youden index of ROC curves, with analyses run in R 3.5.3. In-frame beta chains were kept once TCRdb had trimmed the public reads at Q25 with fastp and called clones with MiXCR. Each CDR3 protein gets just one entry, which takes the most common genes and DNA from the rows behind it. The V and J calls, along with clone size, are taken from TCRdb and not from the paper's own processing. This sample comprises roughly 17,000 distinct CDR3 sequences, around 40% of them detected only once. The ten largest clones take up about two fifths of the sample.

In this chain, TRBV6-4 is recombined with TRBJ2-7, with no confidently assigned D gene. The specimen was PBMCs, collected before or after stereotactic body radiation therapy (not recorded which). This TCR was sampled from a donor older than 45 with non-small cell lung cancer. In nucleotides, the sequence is TGTGCCAGTAGTACCCGGGCAGTCGAGGAGCAGTACTTC. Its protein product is CASSTRAVEEQYF.